These T cell receptor beta chains were read from a single sample in a study of CD8 T cells in ankylosing spondylitis. From the 5' RACE reads, TCRdb called clonotypes with MiXCR, one entry per CDR3 protein. Altogether roughly 700,000 distinct CDR3 sequences are present, 15% to 20% being singletons, with the ten largest covering around 20%. The sequenced sample consisted of blood, either unsorted or a sorted T cell fraction (not recorded which). These receptors all stem from a male donor with ankylosing spondylitis. Both conserved end residues are part of each CDR3. A D gene is named only where the DNA matches it firmly. Clone size, where shown, is once, few, many, or a class for clones that have expanded.

>.|many|TRBV12-3/TRBV12-4|TRBJ2-1
CASSLNYNEQFF
TGTGCCAGCAGTTTAAATTACAATGAGCAGTTCTTC
>TRBD1|.|TRBV5-6|TRBJ1-4
CASSLQGEVREKLFF
TGTGCCAGCAGCTTGCAGGGGGAGGTGCGTGAAAAACTGTTTTTT
>TRBD2|.|TRBV5-1|TRBJ2-2
CASSPESGGGTGELFF
TGCGCCAGCAGCCCGGAAAGCGGGGGCGGCACCGGGGAGCTGTTTTTT
>TRBD1|few|TRBV7-2|TRBJ2-5
CASSLLGGDGTQYF
TGTGCCAGCAGCTTACTAGGGGGCGATGGGACCCAGTACTTC
>.|.|TRBV7-8|TRBJ2-5
CASSPGPNREETQYF
TGTGCCAGCAGCCCAGGGCCGAATAGAGAAGAGACCCAGTACTTC
>TRBD2|.|TRBV11-1|TRBJ2-7
CASSKSSGSYEQYF
TGTGCCAGCAGCAAATCTAGCGGCTCCTACGAGCAGTACTTC
>.|.|TRBV4-3|TRBJ1-1
CASSQLGRGMDTEAFF
TGCGCCAGCAGCCAATTAGGCAGGGGTATGGACACTGAAGCTTTCTTT
>TRBD1|few|TRBV5-1|TRBJ2-5
CASSTQGEETQYF
TGCGCCAGCAGCACACAGGGGGAGGAGACCCAGTACTTC
>TRBD2|.|TRBV6-1|TRBJ2-1
CASRQGLAGNNEQFF
TGTGCCAGCAGACAGGGACTAGCGGGGAACAATGAGCAGTTCTTC
>.|.|TRBV12-3/TRBV12-4|TRBJ2-2
CASSLRPPGELFF
TGTGCCAGCAGTTTAAGGCCCCCCGGGGAGCTGTTTTTT
>TRBD1|.|TRBV7-6|TRBJ2-3
CASSVGTVSTDTQYF
TGTGCCAGCAGCGTAGGGACAGTTAGCACAGATACGCAGTATTTT
>TRBD1|.|TRBV20-1|TRBJ1-2
CSASISQGNGYTF
TGCAGTGCTAGTATCTCACAGGGGAATGGCTACACCTTC
>TRBD1|.|TRBV2|TRBJ2-1
CASSGGQGRRNEQFF
TGTGCCAGCAGTGGCGGACAGGGGCGGAGGAATGAGCAGTTCTTC
>TRBD2|few|TRBV29-1|TRBJ2-1
CSVGTSTYNEQFF
TGCAGCGTTGGGACTAGCACGTACAATGAGCAGTTCTTC
>.|.|TRBV20-1|TRBJ1-4
CSASRVDEKLFF
TGCAGTGCTAGCAGGGTAGATGAAAAACTGTTTTTT
>.|few|TRBV9|TRBJ1-2
CASSSGGSNYGYTF
TGTGCCAGCAGCTCGGGGGGTTCTAACTATGGCTACACCTTC
>.|.|TRBV19|TRBJ1-5
CASSGVGVQPQHF
TGTGCCAGTAGTGGCGTTGGGGTTCAGCCCCAGCATTTT
>TRBD2|.|TRBV9|TRBJ2-7
CASSPSSGTYEQYF
TGTGCCAGCAGCCCCTCTAGCGGGACCTACGAGCAGTACTTC
>.|.|TRBV7-9|TRBJ1-1
CASSLSFGEDTEAFF
TGTGCCAGCAGCTTGTCCTTCGGGGAGGACACTGAAGCTTTCTTT
>.|.|TRBV2|TRBJ1-5
CASDRDRGSNQPQHF
TGTGCCAGCGATCGCGATCGGGGGAGCAATCAGCCCCAGCATTTT
>.|.|TRBV4-3|TRBJ2-7
CASSQDRAASYEQYF
TGCGCCAGCAGCCAAGATCGCGCAGCCTCCTACGAGCAGTACTTC
>TRBD1|few|TRBV2|TRBJ1-5
CASSATGGGPNQPQHF
TGTGCCAGCAGCGCGACAGGGGGTGGCCCCAATCAGCCCCAGCATTTT
>.|many|TRBV27|TRBJ2-3
CASSYESSRTDTQYF
TGTGCCAGCAGTTACGAGAGCTCACGCACAGATACGCAGTATTTT
>.|many|TRBV6-6|TRBJ2-6
CASYSGANVLTF
TGTGCCAGCTACTCTGGGGCCAACGTCCTGACTTTC
>TRBD2|.|TRBV5-1|TRBJ2-7
CASSFGGDGGDEQYF
TGCGCCAGCAGCTTTGGGGGGGACGGTGGAGACGAGCAGTACTTC
>.|few|TRBV20-1|TRBJ2-3
CSASPWGAQHFTDTQYF
TGCAGTGCTTCCCCGTGGGGGGCACAACACTTCACAGATACGCAGTATTTT
>TRBD1|many|TRBV12-3/TRBV12-4|TRBJ1-1
CASSQPTGAGVTEAFF
TGTGCCAGCAGTCAACCCACAGGGGCGGGGGTCACTGAAGCTTTCTTT
>TRBD1|many|TRBV12-3/TRBV12-4|TRBJ2-1
CASSPRDRGPREQFF
TGTGCCAGCAGTCCCCGGGACAGGGGGCCGAGGGAGCAGTTCTTC
>.|few|TRBV10-1|TRBJ2-2
CAGLVAGQNTGELFF
TGCGCCGGACTCGTGGCAGGGCAGAACACCGGGGAGCTGTTTTTT
>.|.|TRBV5-1|TRBJ2-1
CASSSPDSSYNEQFF
TGCGCCAGCAGCTCACCGGACAGCTCCTACAATGAGCAGTTCTTC
>.|.|TRBV27|TRBJ1-1
CASSSSRLNTEAFF
TGTGCCAGCAGTTCATCCCGCCTAAACACTGAAGCTTTCTTT
>.|.|TRBV5-6|TRBJ1-1
CASSLVLGPSTEAFF
TGTGCCAGCAGCTTGGTATTAGGGCCTAGTACTGAAGCTTTCTTT
>.|few|TRBV4-3|TRBJ1-1
CASSQPEMNTEAFF
TGCGCCAGCAGCCAGCCAGAAATGAACACTGAAGCTTTCTTT
>.|.|TRBV6-5|TRBJ1-2
CASSYGSHGYTF
TGTGCCAGCAGTTACGGGTCTCATGGGTACACCTTC
>TRBD1|few|TRBV24-1|TRBJ1-2
CATSDRDSYGYTF
TGTGCCACCAGTGATCGGGACAGCTATGGCTACACCTTC
>TRBD1|few|TRBV5-1|TRBJ1-2
CASRWTGDNYGYTF
TGCGCCAGCAGGTGGACAGGGGACAACTATGGCTACACCTTC
>.|few|TRBV30|TRBJ2-5
CAWSVIQETQYF
TGTGCCTGGAGTGTAATCCAAGAGACCCAGTACTTC
>TRBD1|few|TRBV6-1|TRBJ2-7
CASREGGSSSYEQYF
TGTGCCAGCAGAGAAGGGGGCAGCAGCTCCTACGAGCAGTACTTC
>.|few|TRBV5-5|TRBJ2-7
CASSSGTTEQYF
TGTGCCAGCAGCTCCGGGACCACCGAGCAGTACTTC
>TRBD2|.|TRBV5-1|TRBJ2-3
CASSLRTSGIFTDTQYF
TGCGCCAGCAGCCTTCGGACTAGCGGGATCTTCACAGATACGCAGTATTTT
>.|.|TRBV29-1|TRBJ1-1
CSVVLENTEAFF
TGCAGCGTTGTTCTGGAGAACACTGAAGCTTTCTTT
>.|.|TRBV21-1|TRBJ2-6
CASSMDRSSGANVLTF
TGTGCCAGCAGCATGGACAGGAGCTCTGGGGCCAACGTCCTGACTTTC
>TRBD2|.|TRBV3-1|TRBJ2-7
CASSLSGSTREQYF
TGTGCCAGCAGCCTTAGCGGGAGCACGAGGGAGCAGTACTTC